This entry describes one T cell receptor (beta chain). These data are taken from a study of preoperative IRX-2 immunotherapy in early breast cancer. This CDR3 is built from 21 residues. The V gene lost 0 bases and the J gene lost 0 bases, with 29 bases spanning the gap. Per germline, CDR1 GTSNPN and CDR2 SVGIG (reference sequence). Treatment here: preoperative locoregional IRX-2 cytokine immunotherapy. Preoperative locoregional IRX-2 cytokine immunotherapy was tested in the phase Ib source study. Repertoires were generated with immunoSEQ multiplex PCR, while TCRdb's copy carries only in-frame clones and drops some. The sample lists 30,000 to 35,000 clones; about four fifths were seen once.

Sequences were derived from lymph node tissue, sampled from a patient treated with IRX-2 immunotherapy. The TCR originated in a human donor with breast cancer. The V gene is TRBV30, the J gene TRBJ1-1, with a tentative D call TRBD1 (5 bases). The CDR3 DNA follows: TGTGCCTGGAGTGTACATACAGGCATTTGGGGGGAGAAGATGATGAACACTGAAGCTTTCTTT. This gives the protein CAWSVHTGIWGEKMMNTEAFF.